The rows below give T cell receptor beta chains drawn from one sample of a study of cytotoxic CD8 clonotypes in ibrutinib-treated CLL. TCRdb's table, derived via immunoSEQ multiplex PCR, lists solely in-frame clones and lacks some. The sample includes tens of thousands of clones, under 75% of them seen just once. This material consisted of PBMCs, taken after 12 months of ibrutinib treatment. These receptor sequences come from a human donor with chronic lymphocytic leukemia. The CDR3 runs from the conserved cysteine through the conserved F or W. A D gene is named only where the DNA matches it firmly. Clone size, where shown, is once, few, many, or a class for clones that have expanded.

. | TRBD1 | TRBJ2-5 | TRBV29-1 | CSVRTGAGETQYF | TGCAGCGTACGGACAGGGGCGGGGGAGACCCAGTACTTC
. | . | TRBJ1-5 | TRBV5-1 | CASRPDSNQPQHF | TGCGCCAGCAGGCCGGACAGCAATCAGCCCCAGCATTTT
. | . | TRBJ2-7 | TRBV9 | CASSPGLHSYEQYF | TGTGCCAGCAGCCCCGGACTTCACTCCTACGAGCAGTACTTC
few | . | TRBJ1-2 | TRBV19 | CASWARRGGYTF | TGTGCCAGTTGGGCGCGACGGGGTGGCTACACCTTC
. | . | TRBJ1-5 | TRBV6-5 | CATSRDSNQPQHF | TGTGCCACAAGCAGGGATAGCAATCAGCCCCAGCATTTT
. | . | TRBJ2-2 | TRBV11-3 | CASSFATGSALNTGELFF | TGTGCCAGCAGCTTCGCGACGGGCAGCGCTTTAAACACCGGGGAGCTGTTTTTT
once | . | TRBJ2-7 | TRBV6-5 | CASSYSRVYEQYF | TGTGCCAGCAGTTACTCGAGGGTCTACGAGCAGTACTTC
. | TRBD1 | TRBJ2-7 | TRBV6-1 | CASSELLGTGKTYEQYF | TGTGCCAGCAGTGAACTCCTCGGGACAGGGAAAACCTACGAGCAGTACTTC
few | . | TRBJ1-1 | TRBV18 | CASSPGTTNTEAFF | TGTGCCAGCTCACCAGGGACAACGAACACTGAAGCTTTCTTT
few | . | TRBJ1-1 | TRBV13 | CASSLTTPGAEAFF | TGTGCCAGCAGCCTAACAACACCCGGGGCTGAAGCTTTCTTT
. | TRBD1 | TRBJ1-1 | TRBV27 | CASSRGTGGGMNTEAFF | TGTGCCAGCAGTCGTGGGACAGGAGGTGGGATGAACACTGAAGCTTTCTTT
. | . | TRBJ1-2 | TRBV10-3 | CAISERGSSAYGYTF | TGTGCCATCAGTGAACGTGGGTCTTCCGCCTATGGCTACACCTTC
once | TRBD1 | TRBJ1-5 | TRBV5-6 | CASSFGQVNSNQPQHF | TGTGCCAGCAGCTTTGGACAGGTCAATAGCAATCAGCCCCAGCATTTT
few | TRBD2 | TRBJ2-7 | TRBV4-2 | CASSQDRNREVYEQYF | TGTGCCAGCAGCCAAGATCGGAATCGGGAGGTCTACGAGCAGTACTTC
. | TRBD1 | TRBJ1-2 | TRBV15 | CATSEGAGRRRSYGYTF | TGTGCCACCAGTGAGGGGGCAGGTCGGCGAAGATCATATGGCTACACCTTC
. | . | TRBJ1-5 | TRBV7-2 | CASSLDPGPGQPQHF | TGTGCCAGCAGCTTGGACCCAGGGCCCGGTCAGCCCCAGCATTTT
. | . | TRBJ1-1 | TRBV7-6 | CASSSMGTEAFF | TGTGCCAGCAGCTCCATGGGGACTGAAGCTTTCTTT